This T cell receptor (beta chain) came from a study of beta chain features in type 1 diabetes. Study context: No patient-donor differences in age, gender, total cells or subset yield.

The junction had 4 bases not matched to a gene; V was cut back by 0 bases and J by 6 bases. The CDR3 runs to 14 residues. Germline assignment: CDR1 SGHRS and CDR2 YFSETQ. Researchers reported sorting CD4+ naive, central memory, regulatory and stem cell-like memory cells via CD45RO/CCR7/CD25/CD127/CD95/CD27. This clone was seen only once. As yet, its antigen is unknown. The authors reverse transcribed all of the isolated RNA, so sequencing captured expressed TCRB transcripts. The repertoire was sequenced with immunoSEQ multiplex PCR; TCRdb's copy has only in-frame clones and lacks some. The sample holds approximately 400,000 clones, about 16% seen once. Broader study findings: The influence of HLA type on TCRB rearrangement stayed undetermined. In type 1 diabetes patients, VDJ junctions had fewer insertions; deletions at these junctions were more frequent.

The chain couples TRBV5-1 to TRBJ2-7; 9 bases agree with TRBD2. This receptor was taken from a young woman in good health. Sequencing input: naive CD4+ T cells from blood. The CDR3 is CASSLVSGRTEQYF. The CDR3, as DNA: TGCGCCAGCAGCTTGGTTAGCGGGAGAACCGAGCAGTACTTC. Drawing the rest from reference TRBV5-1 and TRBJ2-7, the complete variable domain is KAGVTQTPRYLIKTRGQQVTLSCSPISGHRSVSWYQQTPGQGLQFLFEYFSETQRNKGNFPGRFSGRQFSNSRSEMNVSTLELGDSALYLCASSLVSGRTEQYFGPGTRLTVT.